These T cell receptor beta chains were read from a single sample in a study of blood T cells in healthy people across ages. TCRdb re-called the 5' RACE reads with MiXCR, one entry per CDR3 protein. This table has about 940,000 distinct CDR3 sequences, around 46% appearing once. The sequencing sample was made of blood. These receptors were taken from a man between 25 and 39 years old in good health. Each CDR3 is given with its conserved first and last residue. A D gene is named only where the DNA matches it firmly.

>.|TRBV20-1
CSANRAGGPDTQYF
>.|TRBV5-1
CASSLETGTNYGYTF
>.|TRBV4-2
CASSQVSEYNEQFF
>TRBD2|TRBV27
CASSSLGTSGGPRTNEQFF
>TRBD2|TRBV20-1
CSARGALAGLYEQYF
>.|TRBV7-2
CASSSSPGGDTQYF
>TRBD2|TRBV5-1
CASSRSGTSDFYNEQFF
>.|TRBV4-2
CASRIEGAGSGHYGYTF
>TRBD1|TRBV12-3/TRBV12-4
CASSYLTGTAEAFF
>.|TRBV20-1
CSASRTSEPGRYTF
>.|TRBV6-2/TRBV6-3
CASSYGRQTIGQPQHF
>.|TRBV20-1
CSASPPTGLYEQYF
>.|TRBV29-1
CSFPGGLSQTQYF